This T cell receptor (beta chain) comes out of a study of response to subunit inactivated influenza vaccine. Points on this clonotype: The conserved phenylalanine or tryptophan normally closing the CDR3 is absent here, so this likely arose from a read error. Because the CDR3's place on the DNA is in doubt, the DNA is left out and the CDR3 is given as listed by TCRdb.

TCRdb independently ran MiXCR on the RT-PCR reads; one entry per CDR3 protein. The sample lists 400,000 to 550,000 distinct CDR3 sequences, 25% occurring once. The germline V gene has CDR1 ENHRY and CDR2 SYGVKD. A total of 10 residues make up the CDR3, ends included. The specimen was CD4+ T cells sorted from PBMCs, collected about 5 days after vaccination. This rearrangement joins TRBV10-3 to TRBJ2-1; TRBD1, the table's D call, lacks a check against the DNA. This sequence originates from a man aged 45-60 years who received an inactivated influenza vaccine. The CDR3 region is CAISAPGSGV.